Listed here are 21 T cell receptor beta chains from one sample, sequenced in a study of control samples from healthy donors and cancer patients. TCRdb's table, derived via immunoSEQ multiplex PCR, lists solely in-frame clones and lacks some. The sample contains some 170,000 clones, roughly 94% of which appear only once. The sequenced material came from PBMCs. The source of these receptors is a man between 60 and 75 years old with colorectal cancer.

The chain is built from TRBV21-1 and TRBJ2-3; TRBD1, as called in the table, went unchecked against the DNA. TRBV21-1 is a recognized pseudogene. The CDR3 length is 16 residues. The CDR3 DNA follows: TGTGCCAGCAGCAAACCGAAAAGGCAGGGCACAGATACGCAGTATTTT. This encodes CASSKPKRQGTDTQYF.

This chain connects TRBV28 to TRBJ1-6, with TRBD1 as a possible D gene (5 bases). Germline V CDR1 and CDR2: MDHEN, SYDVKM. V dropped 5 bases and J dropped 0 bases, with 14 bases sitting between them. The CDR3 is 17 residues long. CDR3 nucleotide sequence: TGTGCCAGCAGTAGGGGACTCCAGAGCTCCTATAATTCACCCCTCCACTTT. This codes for CASSRGLQSSYNSPLHF.

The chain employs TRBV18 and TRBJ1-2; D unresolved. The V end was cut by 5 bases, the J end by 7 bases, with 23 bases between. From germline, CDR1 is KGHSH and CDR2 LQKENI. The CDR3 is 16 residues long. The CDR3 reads CASSTIASLEGSGYTF. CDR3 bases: TGTGCCAGCTCAACAATCGCGTCGCTGGAAGGAAGTGGCTACACCTTC.

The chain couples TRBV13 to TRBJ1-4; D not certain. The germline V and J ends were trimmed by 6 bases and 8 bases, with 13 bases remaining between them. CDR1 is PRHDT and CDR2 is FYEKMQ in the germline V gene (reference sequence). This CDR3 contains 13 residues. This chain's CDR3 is CASSLTRGEKLFF. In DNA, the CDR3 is TGTGCCAGCAGTCTAACCCGGGGAGAAAAACTGTTTTTT.

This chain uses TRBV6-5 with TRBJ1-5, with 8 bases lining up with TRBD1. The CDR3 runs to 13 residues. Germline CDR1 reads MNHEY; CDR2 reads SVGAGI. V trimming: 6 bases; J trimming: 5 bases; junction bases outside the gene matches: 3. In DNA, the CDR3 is TGTGCCAGCAGCCAGGACAGGGATCAGCCCCAGCATTTT. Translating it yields CASSQDRDQPQHF.

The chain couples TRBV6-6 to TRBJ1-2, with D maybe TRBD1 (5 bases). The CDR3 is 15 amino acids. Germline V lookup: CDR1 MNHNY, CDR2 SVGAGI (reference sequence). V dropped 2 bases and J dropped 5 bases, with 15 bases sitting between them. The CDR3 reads CASSYPGTETYGYTF. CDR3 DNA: TGTGCCAGCAGTTACCCGGGGACGGAGACTTATGGCTACACCTTC.

CDR3 coding DNA: TGTGCCAGCAGCGTAGAGGTCAGGGCTGGAGATACGCAGTATTTT. Translation: CASSVEVRAGDTQYF. The chain carries TRBV9 and TRBJ2-3, with D possibly TRBD1 on 5 matching bases. V dropped 0 bases and J dropped 5 bases, with 13 bases sitting between them. The CDR3 sequence is 15 residues long. Germline CDR1 reads SGDLS; CDR2 reads YYNGEE.

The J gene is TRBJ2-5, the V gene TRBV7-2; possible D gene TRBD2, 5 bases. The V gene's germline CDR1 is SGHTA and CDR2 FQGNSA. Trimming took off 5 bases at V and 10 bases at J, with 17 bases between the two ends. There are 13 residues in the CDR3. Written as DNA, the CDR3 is TGTGCCAGCAGCAGGACTGGGGAAAGGGACCAGTACTTC. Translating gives CASSRTGERDQYF.

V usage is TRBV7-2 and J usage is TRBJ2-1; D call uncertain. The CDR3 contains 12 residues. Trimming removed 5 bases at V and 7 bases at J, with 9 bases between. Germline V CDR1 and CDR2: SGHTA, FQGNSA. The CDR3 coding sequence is TGTGCCAGCAGCACAACTTGGAATGAGCAGTTCTTC. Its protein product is CASSTTWNEQFF.

CDR3 nucleotides: TGTGCCAGCAGTTTGTCAGGGGTCTATGGCTACACCTTC. It codes for CASSLSGVYGYTF. J is TRBJ1-2 and V is TRBV27; D possibly corresponds to TRBD1 (6 bases). This CDR3 has 13 residues. Trimming stripped 3 bases from V and 4 bases from J, with 9 bases between. The germline gives CDR1 MNHEY, CDR2 SMNVEV (reference sequence).

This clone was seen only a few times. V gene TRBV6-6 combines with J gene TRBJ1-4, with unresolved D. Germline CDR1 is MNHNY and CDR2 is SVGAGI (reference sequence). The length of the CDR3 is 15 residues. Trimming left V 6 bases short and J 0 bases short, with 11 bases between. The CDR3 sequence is CASSRRHPTNEKLFF. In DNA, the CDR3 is TGTGCCAGCAGCAGGCGCCACCCAACTAATGAAAAACTGTTTTTT.

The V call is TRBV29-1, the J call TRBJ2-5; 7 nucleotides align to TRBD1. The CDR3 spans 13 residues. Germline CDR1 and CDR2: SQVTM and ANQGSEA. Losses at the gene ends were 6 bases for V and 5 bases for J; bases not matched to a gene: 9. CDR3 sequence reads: CSVRQGTWETQYF. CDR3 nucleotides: TGCAGCGTGCGACAGGGTACATGGGAGACCCAGTACTTC.

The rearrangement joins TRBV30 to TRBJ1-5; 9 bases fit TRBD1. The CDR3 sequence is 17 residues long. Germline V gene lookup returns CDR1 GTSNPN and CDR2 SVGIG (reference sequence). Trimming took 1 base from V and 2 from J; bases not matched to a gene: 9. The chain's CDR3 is CAWSAPTGGRGNQPQHF. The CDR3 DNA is TGTGCCTGGAGTGCCCCTACAGGGGGCCGCGGCAATCAGCCCCAGCATTTT.

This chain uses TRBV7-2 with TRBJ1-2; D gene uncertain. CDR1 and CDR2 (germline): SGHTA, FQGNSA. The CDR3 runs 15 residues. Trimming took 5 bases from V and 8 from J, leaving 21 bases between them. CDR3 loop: CASSPRRVPSPGYTF. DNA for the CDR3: TGTGCCAGCAGCCCTAGAAGGGTACCCTCGCCCGGCTACACCTTC.

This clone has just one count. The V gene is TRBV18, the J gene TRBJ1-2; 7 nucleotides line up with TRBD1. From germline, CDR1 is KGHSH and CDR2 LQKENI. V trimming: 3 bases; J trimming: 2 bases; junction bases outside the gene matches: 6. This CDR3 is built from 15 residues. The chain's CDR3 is CASSPGQSLNYGYTF. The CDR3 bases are TGTGCCAGCTCACCGGGACAGTCCTTAAACTATGGCTACACCTTC.

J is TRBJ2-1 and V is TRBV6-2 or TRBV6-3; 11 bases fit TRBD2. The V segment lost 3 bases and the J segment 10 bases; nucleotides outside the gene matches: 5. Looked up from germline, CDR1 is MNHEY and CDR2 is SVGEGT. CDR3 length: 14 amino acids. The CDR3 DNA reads TGTGCCAGCAGTTATAGCGGGGGGGCTTGGGAGCAGTTCTTC. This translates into CASSYSGGAWEQFF.

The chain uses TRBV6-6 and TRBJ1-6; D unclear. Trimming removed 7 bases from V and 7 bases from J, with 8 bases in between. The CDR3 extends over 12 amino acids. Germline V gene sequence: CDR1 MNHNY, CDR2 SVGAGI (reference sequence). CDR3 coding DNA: TGTGCCAGCACCCCCGAGAATTCACCCCTCCACTTT. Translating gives CASTPENSPLHF.

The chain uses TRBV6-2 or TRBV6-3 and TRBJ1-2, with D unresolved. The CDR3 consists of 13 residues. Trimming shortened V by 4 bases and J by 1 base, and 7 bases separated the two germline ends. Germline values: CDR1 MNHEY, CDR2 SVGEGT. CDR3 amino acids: CASSSPVNYGYTF. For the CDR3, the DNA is TGTGCCAGCAGTTCCCCGGTTAACTATGGCTACACCTTC.

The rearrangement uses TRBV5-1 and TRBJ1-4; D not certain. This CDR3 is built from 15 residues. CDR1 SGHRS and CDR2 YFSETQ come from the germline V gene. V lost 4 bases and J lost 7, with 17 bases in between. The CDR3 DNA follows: TGCGCCAGCAGCCAGGAAGGCAGGAGGCTTGAAAAACTGTTTTTT. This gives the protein CASSQEGRRLEKLFF.

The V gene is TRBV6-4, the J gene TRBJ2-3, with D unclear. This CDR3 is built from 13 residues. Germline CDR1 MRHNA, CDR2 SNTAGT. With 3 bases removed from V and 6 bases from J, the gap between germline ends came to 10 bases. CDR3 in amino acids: CASSEGQGDTQYF. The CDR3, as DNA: TGTGCCAGCAGTGAAGGGCAAGGGGATACGCAGTATTTT.

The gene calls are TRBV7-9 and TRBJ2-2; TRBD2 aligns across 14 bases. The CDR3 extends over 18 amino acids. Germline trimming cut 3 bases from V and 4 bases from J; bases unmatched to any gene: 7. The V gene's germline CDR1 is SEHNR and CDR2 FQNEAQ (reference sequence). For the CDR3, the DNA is TGTGCCAGCAGCTTGGTTGGACTAGCGGGGGGCCTCACCGGGGAGCTGTTTTTT. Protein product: CASSLVGLAGGLTGELFF.